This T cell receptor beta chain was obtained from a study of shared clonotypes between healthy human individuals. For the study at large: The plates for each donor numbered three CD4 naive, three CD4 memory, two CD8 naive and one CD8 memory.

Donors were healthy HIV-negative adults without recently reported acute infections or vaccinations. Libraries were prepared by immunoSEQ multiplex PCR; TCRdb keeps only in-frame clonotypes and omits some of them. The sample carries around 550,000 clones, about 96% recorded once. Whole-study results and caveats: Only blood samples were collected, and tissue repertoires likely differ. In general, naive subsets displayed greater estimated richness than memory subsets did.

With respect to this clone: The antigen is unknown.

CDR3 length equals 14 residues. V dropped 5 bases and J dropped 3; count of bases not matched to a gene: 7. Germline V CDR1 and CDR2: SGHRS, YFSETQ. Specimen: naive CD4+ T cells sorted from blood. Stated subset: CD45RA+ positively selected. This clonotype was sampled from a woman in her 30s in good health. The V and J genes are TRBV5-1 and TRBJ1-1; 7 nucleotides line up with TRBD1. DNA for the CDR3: TGCGCCAGCAGTCCACAGGGGAGGGACACTGAAGCTTTCTTT. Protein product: CASSPQGRDTEAFF.